The 27 T cell receptor beta chains below come from one sample, sequenced in a study of blood T cell repertoires in COVID-19. Only in-frame clones appear in the TCRdb table, and some are missing; sequencing was by immunoSEQ multiplex PCR. The table has around 310,000 clones, roughly nine tenths seen once. Sequenced material: PBMCs or T cells enriched from blood (not recorded which). These receptors were taken from a woman aged 25-40 years who had recovered from COVID-19.

V and J are TRBV29-1 and TRBJ1-1; D call uncertain. V lost 3 bases and J 3 bases, leaving 5 bases between the germline ends. The CDR3 consists of 11 residues. Germline V gene sequence: CDR1 SQVTM, CDR2 ANQGSEA. The chain's CDR3 is CSVDGDTEAFF. The CDR3 DNA sequence: TGCAGCGTTGACGGAGACACTGAAGCTTTCTTT.

This clone occurred a few times. The rearrangement links TRBV2 to TRBJ1-1, with a possible D match to TRBD1 (5 bases). Trimming pared 10 bases from V and 4 bases from J, leaving 19 bases between. CDR3 length equals 14 residues. Germline V gene sequence: CDR1 SNHLY, CDR2 FYNNEI. CDR3 residues: CATYYQVGGTEAFF. DNA of the CDR3: TGTGCCACGTACTACCAGGTCGGGGGCACTGAAGCTTTCTTT.

The rearrangement uses TRBV12-5 and TRBJ2-2; D might be TRBD2 (6 bases). There are 15 residues in the CDR3. V lost 4 bases and J lost 9, with 18 bases in between. The V gene's germline CDR1 is LGHNT and CDR2 FRNRAP. CDR3 DNA: TGTGCTAGTGGTTCCGGGACTCCCAGAGGGAGGGAGCTGTTTTTT. It yields the protein CASGSGTPRGRELFF.

This clone is a singleton in its sample. This chain uses TRBV5-8 with TRBJ2-1; no reliable D call. The CDR3 length is 16 residues. Germline CDR1 reads SGHTS; CDR2 reads YDEGEE. Trimming stripped 0 bases from V and 8 bases from J, with 18 bases between. The CDR3 sequence: CASSLAGSGTIDEQFF. The CDR3 DNA is TGTGCCAGCAGCTTGGCCGGCTCAGGAACGATCGATGAGCAGTTCTTC.

The chain joins TRBV11-3 to TRBJ2-7, with D perhaps TRBD2 (6 bases). The CDR3 has 16 amino acids. Trimming cost V 0 bases and J 2 bases, with 14 bases left between them. Germline V gene lookup returns CDR1 SGHNT and CDR2 YENEEA. This chain's CDR3 is CASSLDVAEVTYEQYF. DNA of the CDR3: TGTGCCAGCAGCTTAGACGTAGCGGAGGTTACCTACGAGCAGTACTTC.

The CDR3 coding sequence is TGTGCCAGCAGCTTAGAGACCGGGACAGGGGGCGCATACGAGCAGTACTTC. Amino acids: CASSLETGTGGAYEQYF. The rearrangement uses TRBV7-6 and TRBJ2-7, with TRBD1 matching 12 bases. Germline-derived CDR1 and CDR2 are SGHVS and FNYEAQ. With 1 base clipped from V and 4 bases from J, the junction kept 8 bases outside the gene matches. The CDR3 is 17 amino acids. The full variable domain, completed using reference TRBV7-6 and TRBJ2-7, is GAGVSQSPRYKVTKRGQDVALRCDPISGHVSLYWYRQALGQGPEFLTYFNYEAQQDKSGLPNDRFSAERPEGSISTLTIQRTEQRDSAMYRCASSLETGTGGAYEQYFGPGTRLTVT.

The chain is built from TRBV29-1 and TRBJ1-1; possible D gene TRBD1, 6 bases. The V and J ends lost 6 bases and 4 bases respectively, with 15 bases between them. The CDR3 covers 13 residues. CDR1 and CDR2 from the germline V gene are SQVTM and ANQGSEA. Here the CDR3 DNA reads TGCAGCGTCGTAATACAGGGAATCACTGAAGCTTTCTTT. Its protein product is CSVVIQGITEAFF.

This sequence joins TRBV2 and TRBJ1-6; D is perhaps TRBD1 (6 bases). Germline CDR1 reads SNHLY; CDR2 reads FYNNEI. The CDR3 has 12 residues. Trimming took 8 bases from V and 11 from J, leaving 13 bases between them. CDR3 bases: TGTGCCAGCTGCCACAGGGAAGCACCCCTCCACTTT. Translating it yields CASCHREAPLHF.

The V and J genes are TRBV12-3 or TRBV12-4 and TRBJ1-1; 7 bases line up with TRBD1. V was pared by 9 bases and J by 5 bases, with 9 bases of the junction left unmatched. The CDR3 spans 13 residues. Here the CDR3 DNA reads TGTGCCAGTAGACAGGGCATGGAAACTGAAGCTTTCTTT. Its protein product is CASRQGMETEAFF.

The chain has TRBV20-1 and TRBJ1-2; a weak D match, TRBD1 (6 bases). Germline CDR1 DFQATT, CDR2 SNEGSKA (reference sequence). V was trimmed by 3 bases and J by 4 bases, leaving 15 bases between them. There are 14 residues in the CDR3. In DNA form, the CDR3 reads TGCAGTGCTAGTGATAACGCCAGGGGCTATGGCTACACCTTC. Protein: CSASDNARGYGYTF.

The V and J genes are TRBV7-2 and TRBJ1-1; D remains ambiguous. This CDR3 spans 13 amino acids. V was pared by 1 base and J by 3 bases, with 6 bases between. The V gene's germline CDR1 is SGHTA and CDR2 FQGNSA. This CDR3 reads CASSLGPDTEAFF. CDR3 bases: TGTGCCAGCAGCTTAGGTCCAGACACTGAAGCTTTCTTT.

This chain connects TRBV2 to TRBJ2-2, with TRBD1 identical over 7 bases. The CDR3 sequence is 14 residues long. With 6 bases clipped from V and 0 bases from J, the junction kept 1 base outside the gene matches. Germline-derived CDR1 and CDR2 are SNHLY and FYNNEI. CDR3 bases: TGTGCCAGCAGGGGGACAGCGAACACCGGGGAGCTGTTTTTT. Amino acids: CASRGTANTGELFF.

This chain joins TRBV19 and TRBJ1-2, with 8 positions matching TRBD1. This CDR3 contains 16 residues. V shed 9 bases and J 6 bases; nucleotides not matched to a gene: 18. Germline values: CDR1 LNHDA, CDR2 SQIVND (reference sequence). The DNA of the CDR3 is TGTGCCAGCAGAACAAGCGGTTCAGACAGGGGAAATGGCTACACCTTC. Its protein product is CASRTSGSDRGNGYTF.

The V gene is TRBV6-4, the J gene TRBJ2-7; possible D gene TRBD2, 5 bases. With 0 bases removed from V and 2 bases from J, the gap between germline ends came to 14 bases. Germline loops: CDR1 MRHNA, CDR2 SNTAGT. The CDR3 has 16 amino acids. CDR3 sequence (DNA): TGTGCCAGCAGTGACTCGGAAACGACTACAACCTACGAGCAGTACTTC. As protein: CASSDSETTTTYEQYF.

The V and J genes are TRBV30 and TRBJ2-7, with 8 bases matching TRBD2. This CDR3 is built from 15 residues. Per germline, CDR1 GTSNPN and CDR2 SVGIG (reference sequence). J lost 6 bases, V lost 2 bases, and 12 bases had no gene match. DNA for the CDR3: TGTGCCTGGAGTCCGGGACTAGTAGTGTGGGCCGAGCAGTACTTC. This encodes CAWSPGLVVWAEQYF.

This rearrangement joins TRBV5-1 to TRBJ1-3; tentatively, D is TRBD1 (5 bases). Germline-derived CDR1 and CDR2 are SGHRS and YFSETQ. The CDR3 is 16 amino acids. The V and J ends lost 0 bases and 4 bases respectively, with 14 bases between them. CDR3 region: CASSLGHQGSGNTIYF. For the CDR3, the DNA is TGCGCCAGCAGCTTGGGTCATCAGGGATCAGGAAACACCATATATTTT.

This sequence joins TRBV7-2 and TRBJ2-7; no definite D call. CDR3 length equals 14 residues. The germline V and J ends were trimmed by 1 base and 2 bases, with 9 bases remaining between them. Germline V gene data show CDR1 as SGHTA and CDR2 as FQGNSA. CDR3 DNA sequence: TGTGCCAGCAGCTTAGAACGGTTTACCTACGAGCAGTACTTC. This encodes CASSLERFTYEQYF.

V gene TRBV29-1 combines with J gene TRBJ2-1; tentatively, D is TRBD1 (6 bases). Germline V gives CDR1 SQVTM, CDR2 ANQGSEA. The CDR3 spans 11 residues. The CDR3, as DNA: TGCAGAACAGGGTATGGGAATGAGCAGTTCTTC. It codes for CRTGYGNEQFF.

This sequence joins TRBV2 and TRBJ1-1, with a tentative D call TRBD1 (6 bases). V was clipped by 5 bases and J by 10 bases, with 14 bases between them. The CDR3 runs to 12 residues. CDR1 and CDR2 (germline): SNHLY, FYNNEI. The CDR3 sequence: CASSTDRFVAFF. Here the CDR3 DNA reads TGTGCCAGCAGTACGGACAGATTTGTAGCTTTCTTT.

The CDR3 coding sequence is TGTGCCAGCAGTTACTCCCATGGCAGGGGGAACACTGAAGCTTTCTTT. Translation gives CASSYSHGRGNTEAFF. The chain has TRBV6-5 and TRBJ1-1; a weak D match, TRBD1 (6 bases). Trimming removed 0 bases at V and 1 base at J, with 12 bases between. This CDR3 region has 16 residues. The germline V gene encodes CDR1 MNHEY and CDR2 SVGAGI.

This clone was detected once. The chain recombines TRBV5-4 with TRBJ2-1; D possibly corresponds to TRBD2 (6 bases). This CDR3 is 17 amino acids long. The germline CDR1 and CDR2 sequences are SGHNT and YYREEE (reference sequence). The V end was cut by 0 bases, the J end by 0 bases, with 13 bases between. The CDR3 here is CASSLGRGRSSYNEQFF. The DNA for the CDR3 is TGTGCCAGCAGCTTGGGGAGGGGCCGTAGCTCCTACAATGAGCAGTTCTTC.

The chain carries TRBV27 and TRBJ2-1; D is unclear. V was clipped by 1 base and J by 5 bases, with 15 bases between them. The germline gives CDR1 MNHEY, CDR2 SMNVEV (reference sequence). This CDR3 has 16 amino acids. The CDR3 loop is CASSLYGPRSHNEQFF. CDR3 nucleotides: TGTGCCAGCAGTTTATACGGTCCTCGAAGTCACAATGAGCAGTTCTTC.

This chain joins TRBV19 and TRBJ1-1; TRBD1 matches at 11 bases. The CDR3 sequence is 16 residues long. Germline values: CDR1 LNHDA, CDR2 SQIVND (reference sequence). V was pared by 6 bases and J by 6 bases, with 12 bases of the junction left unmatched. The DNA of the CDR3 is TGTGCCAGTAGGTTGGGACAGGGGGTGGTGAGGGCTGAAGCTTTCTTT. The encoded protein is CASRLGQGVVRAEAFF.

The chain is built from TRBV7-9 and TRBJ2-1; possibly TRBD2 for D (6 bases). Trimming shortened V by 7 bases and J by 2 bases, and 18 bases separated the two germline ends. The V gene's germline CDR1 is SEHNR and CDR2 FQNEAQ (reference sequence). The CDR3 covers 16 residues. The CDR3 bases are TGTGCCAGCACCGGAGAGGCGGGACCCACCTACAATGAGCAGTTCTTC. Protein product: CASTGEAGPTYNEQFF.

The rearrangement links TRBV11-3 to TRBJ1-3; possibly TRBD1 for D (5 bases). Germline CDR1 and CDR2: SGHNT and YENEEA. V dropped 0 bases and J dropped 3 bases, with 9 bases sitting between them. There are 15 residues in the CDR3. In DNA, the CDR3 is TGTGCCAGCAGCTTAGACGCAGGGAATGGAAACACCATATATTTT. Translating it yields CASSLDAGNGNTIYF. Using reference TRBV11-3 and TRBJ1-3 for the parts outside the CDR3, the full variable domain is EAGVVQSPRYKIIEKKQPVAFWCNPISGHNTLYWYLQNLGQGPELLIRYENEEAVDDSQLPKDRFSAERLKGVDSTLKIQPAELGDSAVYLCASSLDAGNGNTIYFGEGSWLTVV.

The chain couples TRBV10-3 to TRBJ1-6; D ambiguous. The germline V and J ends were trimmed by 3 bases and 7 bases, with 10 bases remaining between them. Looked up from germline, CDR1 is ENHRY and CDR2 is SYGVKD. The CDR3 covers 14 residues. The CDR3 DNA reads TGTGCCATCAGTGAAGGGTCGGGGAATTCACCCCTCCACTTT. Residues: CAISEGSGNSPLHF.

The V and J genes are TRBV7-9 and TRBJ2-5; 12 bases are shared with TRBD2. This CDR3 comprises 16 residues. In germline, CDR1 is SEHNR, CDR2 FQNEAQ (reference sequence). V dropped 1 base and J dropped 3; count of bases not matched to a gene: 3. CDR3 residues: CASSLDPSGREETQYF. The CDR3 DNA reads as TGTGCCAGCAGCTTAGACCCTAGCGGGAGGGAAGAGACCCAGTACTTC.